This T cell receptor (beta chain) was sequenced for a study of identical twins. Whole-study results and caveats: Fewer insertions were carried by abundant cord blood beta clonotypes, but none was seen in memory repertoires. Models underpredicted monozygotic twin sharing of out-of-frame TCR alpha.

This clonotype was observed many times. Its specificity is not known. Each CDR3 protein gets one entry after TCRdb re-called the 5' RACE reads with MiXCR. The data show 200,000 to 300,000 distinct CDR3 sequences, 7% to 8.5% seen once. The CDR3 is made up of 17 amino acids. Germline-derived CDR1 and CDR2 are LGHDT and YNNKEL (reference sequence). V lost 2 bases to trimming and J lost 2 bases, with 17 bases between them. Only healthy Caucasians were enrolled as donors. The same data also contributed to another study, on yellow fever vaccine responses in identical twins. That work states: Vaccine-induced T cell responses in twins were reportedly observed to appear partly convergent, partly personalized.

Sequenced input: CD8+ T cells sorted from blood. The clonotype originates from a woman between 18 and 30 years old in good health. The V and J genes are TRBV3-1 and TRBJ2-3; tentatively, D is TRBD2 (5 bases). CDR3 nucleotides: TGTGCCAGCAGCCAATTGAGCGGTGGGCCCCCCACAGATACGCAGTATTTT. Amino acids: CASSQLSGGPPTDTQYF.